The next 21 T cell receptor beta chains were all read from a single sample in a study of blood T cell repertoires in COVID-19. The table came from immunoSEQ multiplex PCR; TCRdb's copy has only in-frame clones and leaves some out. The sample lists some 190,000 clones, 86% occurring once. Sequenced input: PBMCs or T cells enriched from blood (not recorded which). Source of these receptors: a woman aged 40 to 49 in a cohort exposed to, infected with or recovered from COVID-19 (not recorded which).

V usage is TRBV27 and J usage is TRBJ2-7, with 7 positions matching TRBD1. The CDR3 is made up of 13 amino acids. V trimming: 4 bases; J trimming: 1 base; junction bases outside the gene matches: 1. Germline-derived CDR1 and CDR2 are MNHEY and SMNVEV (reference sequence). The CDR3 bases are TGTGCCAGCAGTTGGGACAGATCCTACGAGCAGTACTTC. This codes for CASSWDRSYEQYF.

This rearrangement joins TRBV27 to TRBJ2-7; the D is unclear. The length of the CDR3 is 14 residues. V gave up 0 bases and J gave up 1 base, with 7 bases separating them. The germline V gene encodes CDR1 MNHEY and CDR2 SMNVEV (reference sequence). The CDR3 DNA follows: TGTGCCAGCAGTTTATCGGCTGATTCCTACGAGCAGTACTTC. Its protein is CASSLSADSYEQYF.

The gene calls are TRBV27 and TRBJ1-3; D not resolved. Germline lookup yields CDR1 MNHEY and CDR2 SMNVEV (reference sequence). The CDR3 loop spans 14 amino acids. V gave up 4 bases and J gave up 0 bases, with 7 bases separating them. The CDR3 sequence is CASSSHSSGNTIYF. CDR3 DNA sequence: TGTGCCAGCAGTTCCCACAGCTCTGGAAACACCATATATTTT.

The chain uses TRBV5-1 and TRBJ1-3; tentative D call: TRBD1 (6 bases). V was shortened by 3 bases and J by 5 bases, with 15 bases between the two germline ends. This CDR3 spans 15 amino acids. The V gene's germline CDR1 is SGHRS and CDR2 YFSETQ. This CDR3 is CASSSLQGSRNTIYF. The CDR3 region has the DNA TGCGCCAGCAGCTCATTACAGGGTTCAAGAAACACCATATATTTT.

The CDR3 DNA follows: TGTGCCTGGAGACCCGGTAGCAATCAGCCCCAGCATTTT. Residues: CAWRPGSNQPQHF. The J gene is TRBJ1-5, the V gene TRBV30; D remains unclear. The V gene's germline CDR1 is GTSNPN and CDR2 SVGIG (reference sequence). This CDR3 has 13 amino acids. V lost 3 bases, J lost 0 bases, and 6 bases lay in between.

This CDR3 is CASSFDITPLHF. The CDR3 region has the DNA TGTGCCAGCAGCTTCGACATCACACCCCTCCACTTT. This sequence joins TRBV5-5 and TRBJ1-6; no reliable D call. There are 12 residues in the CDR3. V lost 2 bases and J lost 11, with 8 bases in between. Germline V gene sequence: CDR1 SGHKS, CDR2 YYEKEE (reference sequence).

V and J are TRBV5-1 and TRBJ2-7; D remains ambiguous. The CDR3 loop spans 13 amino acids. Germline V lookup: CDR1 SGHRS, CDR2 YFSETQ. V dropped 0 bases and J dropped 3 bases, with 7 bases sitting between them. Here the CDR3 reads CASSLGQNYEQYF. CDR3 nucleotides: TGCGCCAGCAGCTTGGGTCAGAACTACGAGCAGTACTTC.

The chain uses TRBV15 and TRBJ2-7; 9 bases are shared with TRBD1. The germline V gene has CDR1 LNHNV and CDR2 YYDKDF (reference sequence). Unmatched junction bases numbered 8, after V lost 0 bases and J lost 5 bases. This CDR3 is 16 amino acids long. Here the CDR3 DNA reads TGTGCCACCAGCAGAGAAGGGGACAGGGAGCGTCACGAGCAGTACTTC. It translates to CATSREGDRERHEQYF.

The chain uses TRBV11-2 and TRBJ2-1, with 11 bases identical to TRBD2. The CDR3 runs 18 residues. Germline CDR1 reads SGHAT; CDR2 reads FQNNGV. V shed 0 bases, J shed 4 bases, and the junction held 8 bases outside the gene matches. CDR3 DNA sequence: TGTGCCAGCAGCTTAGATCAGGGGGGGACTAGCGGTTACAATGAGCAGTTCTTC. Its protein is CASSLDQGGTSGYNEQFF.

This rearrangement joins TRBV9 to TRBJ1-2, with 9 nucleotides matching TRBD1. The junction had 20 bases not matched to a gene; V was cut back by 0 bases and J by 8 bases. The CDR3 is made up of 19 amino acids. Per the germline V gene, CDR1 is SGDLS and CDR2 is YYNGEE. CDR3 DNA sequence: TGTGCCAGCAGCGTAGGGAGGGGGACAGGGATCTGGAGTAGTTGGGGCTACACCTTC. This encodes CASSVGRGTGIWSSWGYTF.

CDR3 in amino acids: CASSQGLAGYDEQYF. Here the CDR3 DNA reads TGCGCCAGCAGCCAGGGACTAGCAGGGTACGACGAGCAGTACTTC. The chain has TRBV4-1 and TRBJ2-7, with TRBD2 identical over 9 bases. Germline V lookup: CDR1 MGHRA, CDR2 YSYEKL. The V gene end was trimmed by 3 bases and the J gene end by 5 bases; junction bases not matched to a gene: 8. The CDR3 runs to 15 residues.

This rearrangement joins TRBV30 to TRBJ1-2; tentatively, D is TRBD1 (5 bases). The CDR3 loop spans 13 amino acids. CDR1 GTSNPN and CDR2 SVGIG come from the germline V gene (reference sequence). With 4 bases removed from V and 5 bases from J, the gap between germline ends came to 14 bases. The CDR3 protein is CAWIRGKGYGYTF. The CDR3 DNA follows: TGTGCCTGGATAAGGGGAAAGGGGTATGGCTACACCTTC.

The CDR3 protein is CASSEGHLYGYTF. The CDR3, as DNA: TGTGCCAGCAGTGAGGGACACCTCTATGGCTACACCTTC. This sequence joins TRBV25-1 and TRBJ1-2; TRBD1 is a possible D gene (6 bases). The V end was cut by 3 bases, the J end by 4 bases, with 9 bases between. This CDR3 comprises 13 residues. Per germline, CDR1 MGHDK and CDR2 SYGVNS.

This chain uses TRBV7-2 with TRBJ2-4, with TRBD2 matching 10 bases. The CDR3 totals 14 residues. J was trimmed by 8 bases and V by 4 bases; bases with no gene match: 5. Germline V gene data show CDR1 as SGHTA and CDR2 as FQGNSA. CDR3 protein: CASSSLAGTDIQYF. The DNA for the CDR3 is TGTGCCAGCAGCTCACTAGCGGGAACAGACATTCAGTACTTC.

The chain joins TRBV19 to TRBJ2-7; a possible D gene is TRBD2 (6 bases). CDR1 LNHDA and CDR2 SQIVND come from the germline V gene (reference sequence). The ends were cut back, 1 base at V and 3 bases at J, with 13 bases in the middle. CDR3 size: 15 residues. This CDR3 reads CASSIARTTSYEQYF. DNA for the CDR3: TGTGCCAGTAGTATAGCCCGGACTACCAGCTACGAGCAGTACTTC.

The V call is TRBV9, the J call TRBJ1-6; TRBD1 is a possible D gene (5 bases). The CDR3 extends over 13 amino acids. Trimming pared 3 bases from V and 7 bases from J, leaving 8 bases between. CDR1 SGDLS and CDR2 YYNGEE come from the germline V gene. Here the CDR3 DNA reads TGTGCCAGCAGCGGACAGATCAATTCACCCCTCCACTTT. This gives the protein CASSGQINSPLHF.

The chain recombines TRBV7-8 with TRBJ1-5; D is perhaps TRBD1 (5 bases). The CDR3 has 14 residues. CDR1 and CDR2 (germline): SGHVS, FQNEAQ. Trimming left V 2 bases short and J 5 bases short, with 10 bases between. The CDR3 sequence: CASSLSTDYQPQHF. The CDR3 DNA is TGTGCCAGCAGCTTATCGACAGACTATCAGCCCCAGCATTTT.

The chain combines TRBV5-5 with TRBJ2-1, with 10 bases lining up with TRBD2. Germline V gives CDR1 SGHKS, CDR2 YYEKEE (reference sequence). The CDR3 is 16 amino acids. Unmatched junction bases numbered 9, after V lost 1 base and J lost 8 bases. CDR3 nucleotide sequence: TGTGCCAGCAGCTTGTTCCTAGGGACTAGCGTTGATGAGCAGTTCTTC. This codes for CASSLFLGTSVDEQFF.

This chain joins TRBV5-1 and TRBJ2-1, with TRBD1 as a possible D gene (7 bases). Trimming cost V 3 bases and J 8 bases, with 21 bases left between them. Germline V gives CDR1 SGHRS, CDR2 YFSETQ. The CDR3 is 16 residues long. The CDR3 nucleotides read TGCGCCAGCAGCTGGAGGGCCGGGACAGTCAGCGATGAGCAGTTCTTC. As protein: CASSWRAGTVSDEQFF.

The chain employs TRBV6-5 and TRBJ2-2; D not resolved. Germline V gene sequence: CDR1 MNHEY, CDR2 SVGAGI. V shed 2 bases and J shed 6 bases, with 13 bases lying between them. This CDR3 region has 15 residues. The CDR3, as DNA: TGTGCCAGCAGTTACAAGAGTCGAGGTCCCGGGGAGCTGTTTTTT. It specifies CASSYKSRGPGELFF.

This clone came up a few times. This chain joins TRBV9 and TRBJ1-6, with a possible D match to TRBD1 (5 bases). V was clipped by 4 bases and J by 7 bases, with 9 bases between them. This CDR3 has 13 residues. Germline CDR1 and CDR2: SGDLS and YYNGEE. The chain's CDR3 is CASSLEGNSPLHF. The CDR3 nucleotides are TGTGCCAGCAGCCTAGAGGGGAATTCACCCCTCCACTTT.